This TCR beta chain was retrieved from a study of shared clonotypes between healthy human individuals. The CDR3 has 13 residues. In germline, CDR1 is SGHNT, CDR2 YENEEA. V was shortened by 1 base and J by 1 base, with 4 bases between the two germline ends. On this clone: What it binds is unknown. The sample carries other DNA sequences with the same CDR3.

Study-wide points: Tissue TCR repertoires likely differ from these blood-only repertoires.

The sorted-subset replicate PCRs were given 150 to 200 ng DNA, which is around 29,000 T cell genomes. The assay was immunoSEQ multiplex PCR, and TCRdb's table has in-frame clones only and misses some. The table includes under 1,100,000 clones, 60% to 80% detected once. The gene calls are TRBV11-3 and TRBJ2-5; no clear D gene. The sequence came from a man aged 18 to 29 in good health. The specimen was memory CD4+ T cells sorted from blood. Subset here: CD45RA-negative fraction. The DNA for the CDR3 is TGTGCCAGCAGCTTAGGGACCCAAGAGACCCAGTACTTC. Its protein is CASSLGTQETQYF.